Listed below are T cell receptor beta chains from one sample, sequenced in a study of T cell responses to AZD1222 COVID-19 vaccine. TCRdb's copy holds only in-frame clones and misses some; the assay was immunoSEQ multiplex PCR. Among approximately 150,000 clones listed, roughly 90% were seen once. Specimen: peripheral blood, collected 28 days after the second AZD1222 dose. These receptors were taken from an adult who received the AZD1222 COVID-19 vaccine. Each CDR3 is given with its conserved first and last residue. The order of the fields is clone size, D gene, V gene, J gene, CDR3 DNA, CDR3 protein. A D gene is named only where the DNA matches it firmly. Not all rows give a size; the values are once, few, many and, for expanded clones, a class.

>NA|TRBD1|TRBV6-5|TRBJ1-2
TGTGCCAGCAGTTACCGCCGGACAGGGGGCTATGGCTACACCTTC
CASSYRRTGGYGYTF
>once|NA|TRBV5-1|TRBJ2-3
TGCGCCAGCAGCTTGGAGAGCACAGATACGCAGTATTTT
CASSLESTDTQYF
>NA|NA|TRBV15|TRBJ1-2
TGTGCCACCAGCAGAGTCCGGAACTATGGCTACACCTTC
CATSRVRNYGYTF
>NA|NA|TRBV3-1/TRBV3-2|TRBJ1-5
TGTGCCAGCAGCCAGTTCGGCACTACTCAGCATTTT
CASSQFGTTQHF
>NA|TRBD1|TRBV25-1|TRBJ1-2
TGTGCCAGCAGTGAAATGGCCGGGACAGGGTATGGCTACACCTTC
CASSEMAGTGYGYTF
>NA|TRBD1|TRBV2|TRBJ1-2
TGTGCCAGCAGCCTGGACAGGGTGGGGGGCTACACCTTC
CASSLDRVGGYTF
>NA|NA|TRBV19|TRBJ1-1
TGTGCCAGTAGTACGACAGCGAACACTGAAGCTTTCTTT
CASSTTANTEAFF
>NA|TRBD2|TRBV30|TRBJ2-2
TGTGCCTGGACGAGGACTAGCGGGAGTAGGAACACCGGGGAGCTGTTTTTT
CAWTRTSGSRNTGELFF
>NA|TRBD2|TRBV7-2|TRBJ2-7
TGTGCCAGCAGCTTAGAACTAGCGGGTTTCTACGAGCAGTACTTC
CASSLELAGFYEQYF
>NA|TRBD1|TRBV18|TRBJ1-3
TGTGCCAGCTCACCACCGGGGACAGGGCCCTCTGGAAACACCATATATTTT
CASSPPGTGPSGNTIYF
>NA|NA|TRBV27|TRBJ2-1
TGTGCCAGCAGCAAACAGGTTTTCCGCTCCTACAATGAGCAGTTCTTC
CASSKQVFRSYNEQFF
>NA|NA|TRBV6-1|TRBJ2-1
TGTGCCAGCAGTGAAAGGAGACCCCCCGTGAGGTTGGTTAATGAGCAGTTCTTC
CASSERRPPVRLVNEQFF
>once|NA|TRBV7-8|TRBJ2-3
TGTGCCAGCAACCGTGGGCTTCATAGAGTCACAGATACGCAGTATTTT
CASNRGLHRVTDTQYF
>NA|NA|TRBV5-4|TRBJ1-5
TGTGCCAGCAGCTTGGCGGGCAATCAGCCCCAGCATTTT
CASSLAGNQPQHF
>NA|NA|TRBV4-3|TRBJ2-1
TGCGCCAGCAGCCAGGAACCCCAGGGCACCTACAATGAGCAGTTCTTC
CASSQEPQGTYNEQFF
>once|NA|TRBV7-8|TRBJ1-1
TGTGCCAGCAGCCTCAGGACAGCTGAAGCTTTCTTT
CASSLRTAEAFF
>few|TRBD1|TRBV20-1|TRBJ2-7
TGCAGTGCTAGGGACAGGGGCGAGCAGTACTTC
CSARDRGEQYF
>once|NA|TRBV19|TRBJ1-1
TGTGCCAGTAAACAGTACCTGAACACTGAAGCTTTCTTT
CASKQYLNTEAFF
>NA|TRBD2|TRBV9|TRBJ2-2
TGTGCCAGCAGCGTAGTGGCTAGCGGGGGGCCACTGTTTTTT
CASSVVASGGPLFF
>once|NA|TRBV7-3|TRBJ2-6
TGTGCCAGCAGCTTACCCATAAGCTCTGGGGCCAACGTCCTGACTTTC
CASSLPISSGANVLTF
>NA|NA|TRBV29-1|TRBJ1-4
TGCAGCGCCGACTTTCGGGGGCAGGAAAAACTGTTTTTT
CSADFRGQEKLFF
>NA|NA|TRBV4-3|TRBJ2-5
TGCGCCAGCAGCCACCGACTAGTTGGAGAGACCCAGTACTTC
CASSHRLVGETQYF
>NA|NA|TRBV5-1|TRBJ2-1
TGCGCCAGCAGCTTGGAGTGGGGTTCCTACAATGAGCAGTTCTTC
CASSLEWGSYNEQFF
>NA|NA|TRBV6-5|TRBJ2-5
TGTGCCAGCGCAGGGCAGGGTCAAGAGACCCAGTACTTC
CASAGQGQETQYF
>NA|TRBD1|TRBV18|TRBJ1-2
TGTGCCAGCTCACCGGGACAGCTGATTAACTATGGCTACACCTTC
CASSPGQLINYGYTF
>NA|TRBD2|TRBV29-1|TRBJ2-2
TGCAGCGTTGGGGCTAGCGGGAGGCCTACGAACACCGGGGAGCTGTTTTTT
CSVGASGRPTNTGELFF
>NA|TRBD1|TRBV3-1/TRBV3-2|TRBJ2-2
TGTGCCAGCGCTTACAGGGGGAACACCGGGGAGCTGTTTTTT
CASAYRGNTGELFF
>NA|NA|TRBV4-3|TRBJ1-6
TGCGCCAGCAGCCTCCGACTTCCCAGGGAGGACTCCTATAATTCACCCCTCCACTTT
CASSLRLPREDSYNSPLHF
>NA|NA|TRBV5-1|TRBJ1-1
TGCGCCAGCAGCTTACCCCCGGGCACTGAAGCTTTCTTT
CASSLPPGTEAFF
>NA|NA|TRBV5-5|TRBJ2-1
TGTGCCAGCAGCTTGGTTTTAGCCTATCTCAATGAGCAGTTCTTC
CASSLVLAYLNEQFF
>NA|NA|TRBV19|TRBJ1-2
TGTGCCAGTAAAAACAGGGACTATGGCTACACCTTC
CASKNRDYGYTF
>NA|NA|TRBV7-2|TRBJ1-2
TGTGCCAGCGGACAAAGGGGGACTTTGTCTGGCTACACCTTC
CASGQRGTLSGYTF
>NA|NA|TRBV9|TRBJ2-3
TGTGCCAGCAGCGTAGGCGCGGGAGATACGCAGTATTTT
CASSVGAGDTQYF
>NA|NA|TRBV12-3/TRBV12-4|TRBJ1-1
TGTGCCAGCAGTTTAGGTCCGAGCACTGAAGCTTTCTTT
CASSLGPSTEAFF
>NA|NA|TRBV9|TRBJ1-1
TGTGCCAGCAGCGTAGCCGGGGGGCTCACTGAAGCTTTCTTT
CASSVAGGLTEAFF
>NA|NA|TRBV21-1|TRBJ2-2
TGTGCCAGCAGCACGGGCCGGGGGGGGTCGGCCGGGGAGCTGTTTTTT
CASSTGRGGSAGELFF
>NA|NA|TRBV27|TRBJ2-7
TGTGCCAGCAGTTTATCGCCAGGGAACCCCTACGAGCAGTACTTC
CASSLSPGNPYEQYF
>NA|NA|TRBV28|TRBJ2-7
TGTGCCAGCGGCAGTGGACGGGAAGGTCGCTACGAGCAGTACTTC
CASGSGREGRYEQYF
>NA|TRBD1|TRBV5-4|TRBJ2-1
TGTGCCAGCAGCTTACCCGGGACAGGGGCCAATGAGCAGTTCTTC
CASSLPGTGANEQFF
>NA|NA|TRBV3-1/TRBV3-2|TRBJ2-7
TGTGCCAGCAGCCCCGTACTAGTCTCCTACGAGCAGTACTTC
CASSPVLVSYEQYF
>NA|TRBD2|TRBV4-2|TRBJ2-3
TGTGCCAGCAGCCAAGAGGGACTAGCGGGGGACACAGATACGCAGTATTTT
CASSQEGLAGDTDTQYF
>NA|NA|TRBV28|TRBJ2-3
TGTGCCAGCGCTTCTTATATCGGGGGAACAGATACGCAGTATTTT
CASASYIGGTDTQYF
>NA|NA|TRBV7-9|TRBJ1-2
TGTGCCAGCAGCGCGAGGGGGACCGACCTATATGGCTACACCTTC
CASSARGTDLYGYTF
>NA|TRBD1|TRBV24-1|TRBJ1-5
TGTGCCACCAGTGATCGGACAGGGGGCAATCAGCCCCAGCATTTT
CATSDRTGGNQPQHF
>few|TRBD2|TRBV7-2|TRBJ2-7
TGTGCCAGCAGCCCCGGACTAGCGGGAGCGAACGAGCAGTACTTC
CASSPGLAGANEQYF
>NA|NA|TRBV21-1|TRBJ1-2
TGTGCCAGCAGGTCGTTTTTTGGTTATGGCTACACCTTC
CASRSFFGYGYTF
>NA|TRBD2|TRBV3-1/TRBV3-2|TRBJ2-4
TGTGCCAGCAGCCAAGGACTAGCGGTTAATCAGTACTTC
CASSQGLAVNQYF
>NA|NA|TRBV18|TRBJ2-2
TGTGCCAGCTCACCGTGGTCCCGTGGCAGCTATACCGGGGAGCTGTTTTTT
CASSPWSRGSYTGELFF
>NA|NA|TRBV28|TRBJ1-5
TGTGCCAGCAGCTCAAGTGTTAATAGCAATCAGCCCCAGCATTTT
CASSSSVNSNQPQHF
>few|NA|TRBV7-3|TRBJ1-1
TGTGCCAGCAGTTCAAACACTAGGACTGAAGCTTTCTTT
CASSSNTRTEAFF
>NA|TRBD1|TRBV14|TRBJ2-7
TGTGCCAGCAGCTCCAGGACAGGGGACGGGGAGCAGTACTTC
CASSSRTGDGEQYF
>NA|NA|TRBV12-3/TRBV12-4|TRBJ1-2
TGTGCCAGCAGTTTCGCCGCCAGTCGAGGCTACACCTTC
CASSFAASRGYTF
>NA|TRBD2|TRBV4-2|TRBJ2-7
TGTGCCAGCAGCCAGGGGACTAGGGAGTACGAGCAGTACTTC
CASSQGTREYEQYF